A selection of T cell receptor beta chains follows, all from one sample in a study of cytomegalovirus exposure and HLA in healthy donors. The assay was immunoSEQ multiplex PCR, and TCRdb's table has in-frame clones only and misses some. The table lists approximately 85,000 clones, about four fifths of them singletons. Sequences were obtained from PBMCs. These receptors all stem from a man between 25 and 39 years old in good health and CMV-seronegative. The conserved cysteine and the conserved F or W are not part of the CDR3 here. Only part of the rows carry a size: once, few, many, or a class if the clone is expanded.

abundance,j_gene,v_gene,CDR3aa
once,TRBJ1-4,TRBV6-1,ASSEGLGRDQGRLF
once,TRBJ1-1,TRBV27,ASSLSRGRLNTEAF
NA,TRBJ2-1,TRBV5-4,ASSLAGGTNEQF
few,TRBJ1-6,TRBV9,ASSAITGNSPLH
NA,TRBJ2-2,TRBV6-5,ASNKFNTGELF
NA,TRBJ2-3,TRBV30,AWSVLAGHTQY
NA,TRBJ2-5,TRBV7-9,ASRTLQETQY
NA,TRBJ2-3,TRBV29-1,SVPRTGGKRDTQY
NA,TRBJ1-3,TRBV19,AVGTGNGNTIY
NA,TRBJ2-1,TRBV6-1,ASSEPGLATIEQF
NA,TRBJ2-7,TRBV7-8,ASSLTPQRYVPYEQY
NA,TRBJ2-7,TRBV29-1,SVSFQGQRSYEQY
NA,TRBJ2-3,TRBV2,ASSEGVLAGGDTDTQY
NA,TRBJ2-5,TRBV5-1,ASSLVAGGGETQY
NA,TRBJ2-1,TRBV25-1,ASSESEGEGSEQF
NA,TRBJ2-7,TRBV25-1,ASSALGDRVDEQY
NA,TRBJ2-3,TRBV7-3,ASSLVGGNTDTQY
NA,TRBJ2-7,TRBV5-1,ASSLAERSEQY
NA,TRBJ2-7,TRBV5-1,ASRSGDGVYEQY
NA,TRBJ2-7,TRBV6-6,ASSTSGDLPGAH
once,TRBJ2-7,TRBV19,ASTVTWDSSYEQY
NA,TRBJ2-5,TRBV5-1,ASSLNGQGAQETQY
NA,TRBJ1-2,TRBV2,ASKGQRYGYT
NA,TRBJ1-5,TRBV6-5,ASKSGAGNQPQH
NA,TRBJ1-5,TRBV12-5,ASGAGLNSNQPQH
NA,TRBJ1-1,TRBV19,ASSIDKNRGGLVTEAF
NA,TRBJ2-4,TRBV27,ASSSRLGGNIQY
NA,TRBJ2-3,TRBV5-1,ASSLTSMVTDTQY
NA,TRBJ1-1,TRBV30,AWSVDASAGAF
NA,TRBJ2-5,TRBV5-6,ASSLEWGGAETQY
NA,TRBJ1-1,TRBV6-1,ASRGQVNTEAF
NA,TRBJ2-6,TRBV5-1,ASGNQGTGLSGANVLT
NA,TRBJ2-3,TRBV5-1,ASSSVSTDTQY
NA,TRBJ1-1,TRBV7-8,ASSLETGYTEAF
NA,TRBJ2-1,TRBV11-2,ASSLVRGEGNEQF